The 4 T cell receptor beta chains below come from one sample, sequenced in a study of T cell changes during pregnancy in multiple sclerosis. TCRdb keeps only in-frame clones here, not all; method: immunoSEQ multiplex PCR. The repertoire holds approximately 68,000 clones, approximately 90% seen once, with more than 1.4% in the top ten. The sample consisted of peripheral blood, taken in the second trimester of pregnancy. Receptors were obtained from a female donor with multiple sclerosis, enrolled in a pregnancy study.

The chain recombines TRBV29-1 with TRBJ1-5; the D gene is possibly TRBD1 (6 bases). The CDR3 spans 15 residues. Germline CDR1 and CDR2: SQVTM and ANQGSEA. With 5 bases removed from V and 1 base from J, the gap between germline ends came to 15 bases. The CDR3 DNA follows: TGCAGCGTTTCCTGGGGGGGCAAGAGCAATCAGCCCCAGCATTTT. Its translation is CSVSWGGKSNQPQHF. Looking up the rest from reference TRBV29-1 and TRBJ1-5 gives the full variable domain: SAVISQKPSRDICQRGTSLTIQCQVDSQVTMMFWYRQQPGQSLTLIATANQGSEATYESGFVIDKFPISRPNLTFSTLTVSNMSPEDSSIYLCSVSWGGKSNQPQHFGDGTRLSIL.

This chain connects TRBV6-5 to TRBJ1-2, with D uncertain. The CDR3 totals 14 residues. Germline-derived CDR1 and CDR2 are MNHEY and SVGAGI. Trimming cost V 2 bases and J 1 base, with 8 bases left between them. The CDR3 region has the DNA TGTGCCAGCAGTTACCATGGCTTTAACTATGGCTACACCTTC. Encoded protein: CASSYHGFNYGYTF.

The sample holds a few counts of this clone. J is TRBJ2-7 and V is TRBV20-1, with D hard to call. Trimming cost V 4 bases and J 3 bases, with 7 bases left between them. There are 11 residues in the CDR3. Germline V gene data show CDR1 as DFQATT and CDR2 as SNEGSKA (reference sequence). CDR3 bases: TGCAGTGCTAATAGCCACTACGAGCAGTACTTC. It encodes CSANSHYEQYF.

V is TRBV11-2 and J is TRBJ2-7; D remains ambiguous. The CDR3 spans 14 residues. Trimming took off 1 base at V and 2 bases at J, with 9 bases between the two ends. Per the germline V gene, CDR1 is SGHAT and CDR2 is FQNNGV. The CDR3 reads CASSLALQTYEQYF. CDR3 in DNA: TGTGCCAGCAGCTTAGCTTTACAGACCTACGAGCAGTACTTC.